The sequence of this T cell receptor beta chain was determined in a study of Ad26.COV2.S vaccination and SARS-CoV-2 variants. Findings and limits, study-wide: Possible underestimation of total T cell responses by the TCR breadth and depth analyses was noted. CD8+ and CD4+ T cells specific for spike reportedly responded with substantial breadth after vaccination.

Only in-frame clones appear in the TCRdb table, and some are missing; sequencing was by immunoSEQ multiplex PCR. The sample contains 380,000 or so clones, approximately 90% of which appear only once. Notes on this clone: Antigen specificity is unknown.

Germline lookup yields CDR1 SGHTA and CDR2 FQGNSA. This CDR3 region has 14 residues. The V gene lost 3 bases and the J gene lost 3 bases, with 11 bases spanning the gap. Treatment indicated: approximately 18 received Ad26.COV2.S at low or high dose, single or two shots; roughly 5 received placebo; per-sample allocation not given. Material that was analyzed had been drawn on day 63 after the first vaccine or placebo injection. The rearrangement links TRBV7-2 to TRBJ1-1; the D is unclear. The receptor comes from a person aged 18-60 years who received the Ad26.COV2.S COVID-19 vaccine or a placebo. Source: peripheral blood, taken in a trial of Ad26.COV2.S vaccine versus placebo. CDR3 nucleotide sequence: TGTGCCAGCAGCTTCCAAGGGTCGGACACTGAAGCTTTCTTT. Its protein product is CASSFQGSDTEAFF.